This T cell receptor (beta chain) was obtained from a study of molecular identifiers for immune sequencing clone quantification. Germline-derived CDR1 and CDR2 are SQVTM and ANQGSEA. The V gene lost 1 base and the J gene lost 4 bases, with 22 bases spanning the gap. The CDR3 length is 17 residues. One entry per CDR3 protein results from TCRdb running MiXCR on the PCR reads. Found here are more than 50,000 distinct CDR3 sequences, 19% of them singletons; the top ten hold about 1.5%. This clonotype was seen only a few times. One base away lies a much larger clone, so this may be a sequencing read error.

The chain links TRBV29-1 to TRBJ2-5, with D unclear. The source of this sequence is a human donor in good health. Some libraries in this study had Jurkat cell RNA spiked in. Specimen: naive CD8+ T cells from blood, with Jurkat cell RNA spiked in. Documented subset: FACS-sorted CD8+CD4-CCR7+CD45RA+ naive T cells. The CDR3 loop reads CSVEVWSVIGIGETQYF. The CDR3 DNA sequence: TGCAGCGTTGAAGTTTGGTCGGTGATTGGTATCGGAGAGACCCAGTACTTC.